A selection of T cell receptor beta chains follows, all from one sample in a study of blood T cells in healthy people across ages. Via MiXCR, TCRdb re-called the 5' RACE reads, giving one row per CDR3 protein. The repertoire has around 800,000 distinct CDR3 sequences, under 80% of them found once; the top ten carry around 30%. Input material: blood. The source is a young man in good health. Each CDR3 is given with its conserved first and last residue.

j_call v_call cdr3_aa
TRBJ1-4 TRBV18 CASSRGQTTTNEKLFF
TRBJ1-2 TRBV27 CASSRDGEYGYTF
TRBJ1-4 TRBV4-1 CASSHPGTDATNEKLFF
TRBJ2-5 TRBV25-1 CASSGHLETQYF
TRBJ1-2 TRBV6-2/TRBV6-3 CASSYSIPIPGDGYTF
TRBJ2-5 TRBV24-1 CATSGPSGGTQYF
TRBJ2-6 TRBV30 CAWSRGSGANVLTF
TRBJ2-1 TRBV4-2 CASSPTGAVYNEQFF
TRBJ1-5 TRBV24-1 CATSETGLGGNQPQHF
TRBJ2-1 TRBV9 CASSVGISRNEQFF
TRBJ2-4 TRBV6-2/TRBV6-3 CASSYDRVAKNIQYF
TRBJ2-7 TRBV2 CASSEGPSVYEQYF
. TRBV7-9 CASSSQLSYEQYF
TRBJ2-5 TRBV4-3 CASSQDYSRETQYF
TRBJ2-3 TRBV21-1 CASSTNRDRRADTQYF